These 24 T cell receptor beta chains were sequenced from one sample in a study of blood T cell repertoires in COVID-19 (dated by TCRdb to 2018 to 2021). The library was built by means of the immunoSEQ multiplex PCR assay. In its TCRdb copy, this immuneACCESS table keeps in-frame sequences only and misses some clones. Where compared with another copy, unresolved V genes explain less than half of these, and the others have no known cause. This sample lists approximately 260,000 clones; around 90% were detected once. The ten top clones hold roughly a tenth of the sample. The source material was peripheral blood. The receptors come from a woman between 65 and 79 years old with COVID-19, enrolled during active disease.

This clone was picked up a small number of times. The chain has TRBV5-1 and TRBJ2-7; no firm D call. The CDR3 spans 15 residues. Per the germline V gene, CDR1 is SGHRS and CDR2 is YFSETQ. Deletions cut 2 bases from V and 7 bases from J, with 19 bases between. The CDR3 sequence: CASSLSAAEQSEQYF. The CDR3 nucleotides are TGCGCCAGCAGCTTAAGCGCGGCGGAGCAGTCGGAGCAGTACTTC.

CDR3: CATGTSGDNEQFF. The DNA of the CDR3 is TGTGCCACCGGGACTAGCGGTGACAATGAGCAGTTCTTC. The chain has TRBV10-3 and TRBJ2-1; 11 bases fit TRBD2. CDR1 and CDR2 (germline): ENHRY, SYGVKD. Germline trimming cut 10 bases from V and 5 bases from J; bases unmatched to any gene: 4. This CDR3 comprises 13 residues.

The chain employs TRBV5-6 and TRBJ2-7; 8 nucleotides align to TRBD1. Germline CDR1 reads SGHDT; CDR2 reads YYEEEE. V shed 4 bases, J shed 3 bases, and the junction held 9 bases outside the gene matches. The CDR3 is 15 amino acids. This CDR3 is CASSPYGQGIYEQYF. In DNA form, the CDR3 reads TGTGCCAGCAGCCCGTACGGACAGGGAATCTACGAGCAGTACTTC.

The J gene is TRBJ1-1, the V gene TRBV4-3, with D possibly being TRBD1 (5 bases). V lost 0 bases, J lost 2 bases, and 10 bases lay in between. CDR1 is LGHNA and CDR2 is YSLEER in the germline V gene. The CDR3 consists of 15 residues. This chain's CDR3 is CASSQDRGLNTEAFF. As DNA, the CDR3 is TGCGCCAGCAGCCAAGATCGGGGACTTAACACTGAAGCTTTCTTT.

The rearrangement uses TRBV5-1 and TRBJ1-4; 11 nucleotides align to TRBD1. V dropped 3 bases and J dropped 8; count of bases not matched to a gene: 6. Germline V gives CDR1 SGHRS, CDR2 YFSETQ. The CDR3 sequence is 15 residues long. The CDR3: CASSSRTGGGEKLFF. The CDR3 DNA is TGCGCCAGCAGCTCCCGGACAGGGGGCGGGGAAAAACTGTTTTTT.

The chain recombines TRBV19 with TRBJ2-5, with 10 bases lining up with TRBD2. V lost 6 bases, J lost 0 bases, and 10 bases stayed unmatched. The CDR3 is 17 residues long. Germline CDR1 LNHDA, CDR2 SQIVND (reference sequence). CDR3 protein: CASRRGRTSGHQETQYF. CDR3 nucleotides: TGTGCCAGTAGGCGAGGAAGGACTAGCGGCCACCAAGAGACCCAGTACTTC.

The rearrangement joins TRBV3-1 (or the pseudogene TRBV3-2) to TRBJ1-3; 7 nucleotides line up with TRBD1. CDR3 length: 20 residues. V dropped 0 bases and J dropped 4; count of bases not matched to a gene: 18. Germline CDR1 is LGHDT and CDR2 is YNNKEL (reference sequence). The CDR3 sequence: CASSQDKVLRDSILGNTIYF. The DNA of the CDR3 is TGTGCCAGCAGCCAAGATAAGGTTTTGCGGGACAGCATTTTAGGAAACACCATATATTTT.

This clone was seen a few times. The rearrangement links TRBV9 to TRBJ1-2, with 10 bases identical to TRBD1. The CDR3 runs 17 residues. Germline V gives CDR1 SGDLS, CDR2 YYNGEE. The ends lost 0 bases at V and 8 bases at J; junction bases unmatched: 13. The CDR3 region has the DNA TGTGCCAGCAGCGTAGATGGGACAGGGGCCTATTTCGGGGGCTACACCTTC. As protein: CASSVDGTGAYFGGYTF.

The chain combines TRBV19 with TRBJ2-6; D possibly corresponds to TRBD1 (6 bases). This CDR3 has 16 residues. Germline loops: CDR1 LNHDA, CDR2 SQIVND (reference sequence). The germline V and J ends were trimmed by 7 bases and 0 bases, with 13 bases remaining between them. Here the CDR3 reads CASMADSLSGANVLTF. For the CDR3, the DNA is TGTGCCAGTATGGCGGACAGCCTCTCTGGGGCCAACGTCCTGACTTTC.

The chain recombines TRBV6-1 with TRBJ2-1; 9 bases map to TRBD1. Trimming removed 0 bases from V and 6 bases from J; junction bases left unmatched: 3. The CDR3 length is 15 residues. Germline-derived CDR1 and CDR2 are MNHNS and SASEGT. The chain's CDR3 is CASSEALQGANEQFF. CDR3 nucleotides: TGTGCCAGCAGTGAAGCTTTACAGGGGGCCAATGAGCAGTTCTTC.

J is TRBJ2-7 and V is TRBV10-1; possibly TRBD2 for D (5 bases). CDR1 and CDR2 from the germline V gene are WNHNN and SYGVQD (reference sequence). V gave up 7 bases and J gave up 6 bases, with 19 bases separating them. The length of the CDR3 is 14 residues. CDR3 nucleotides: TGCGCCAGCACGCGGGCGGCGACGACGGGCGAGCAGTACTTC. This encodes CASTRAATTGEQYF.

This clone is a singleton in its sample. The CDR3 DNA follows: TGTGCCAGCAGTTTATCGGGACTCAAGACCCAGTACTTC. As protein: CASSLSGLKTQYF. The chain carries TRBV27 and TRBJ2-5, with D perhaps TRBD2 (6 bases). Germline loops: CDR1 MNHEY, CDR2 SMNVEV (reference sequence). The CDR3 contains 13 residues. Trimming left V 0 bases short and J 6 bases short, with 8 bases between.

This chain connects TRBV5-1 to TRBJ1-3; tentatively, D is TRBD1 (5 bases). Trimming took 4 bases from V and 3 from J, leaving 17 bases between them. The CDR3 contains 16 residues. The V gene's germline CDR1 is SGHRS and CDR2 YFSETQ. CDR3 nucleotide sequence: TGCGCCAGCAGCCAGTTCCGGCAGGGAGGTGGAAACACCATATATTTT. This encodes CASSQFRQGGGNTIYF.

The rearrangement joins TRBV12-3 or TRBV12-4 to TRBJ2-7; possibly TRBD2 for D (6 bases). With 6 bases removed from V and 6 bases from J, the gap between germline ends came to 12 bases. The CDR3 runs 12 residues. CDR3: CASRTLGGEQYF. The CDR3 DNA sequence: TGTGCCAGCAGGACCCTCGGGGGCGAGCAGTACTTC.

The chain is built from TRBV28 and TRBJ1-2; D is unclear. The CDR3 is 14 amino acids. The germline V and J ends were trimmed by 3 bases and 4 bases, with 12 bases remaining between them. Germline assignment: CDR1 MDHEN and CDR2 SYDVKM. CDR3 coding DNA: TGTGCCAGCAGTTTGAGATCCGGTCGCTATGGCTACACCTTC. As protein: CASSLRSGRYGYTF.

This chain connects TRBV7-9 to TRBJ1-5, with D tentatively TRBD1 (5 bases). The CDR3 runs to 17 residues. V was trimmed by 6 bases and J by 1 base, leaving 19 bases between them. Germline V CDR1 and CDR2: SEHNR, FQNEAQ (reference sequence). CDR3 DNA: TGTGCCAGCAGTTACCAGACCACAGGTCGAAGCAATCAGCCCCAGCATTTT. Translation: CASSYQTTGRSNQPQHF.

This sequence joins TRBV4-1 and TRBJ1-4; D might be TRBD1 (6 bases). The CDR3 runs to 18 residues. V was shortened by 3 bases and J by 5 bases, with 22 bases between the two germline ends. Germline V CDR1 and CDR2: MGHRA, YSYEKL. The CDR3 region is CASSHRTGNDIPNEKLFF. The CDR3 coding sequence is TGCGCCAGCAGCCACCGAACAGGGAACGATATCCCGAATGAAAAACTGTTTTTT.

This chain connects TRBV19 to TRBJ1-1; D may be TRBD1 (5 bases). The germline V and J ends were trimmed by 7 bases and 0 bases, with 12 bases remaining between them. Per germline, CDR1 LNHDA and CDR2 SQIVND (reference sequence). The CDR3 loop spans 14 amino acids. The CDR3 reads CASTHPGMNTEAFF. The CDR3 DNA is TGTGCCAGTACCCACCCAGGGATGAACACTGAAGCTTTCTTT.

The genes are TRBV5-1 and TRBJ2-7; the D gene is possibly TRBD2 (5 bases). Trimming pared 2 bases from V and 0 bases from J, leaving 15 bases between. The CDR3 length is 16 residues. CDR1 and CDR2 from the germline V gene are SGHRS and YFSETQ. The CDR3 nucleotides are TGCGCCAGCAGCTTAGGTGGGCGGACTCACTCCTACGAGCAGTACTTC. Its protein is CASSLGGRTHSYEQYF.

The CDR3 here is CASSLDRGANGYTF. The CDR3 DNA is TGTGCCAGCAGTTTAGACAGGGGGGCTAATGGCTACACCTTC. The gene calls are TRBV27 and TRBJ1-2, with TRBD1 matching 9 bases. The CDR3 totals 14 residues. The germline gives CDR1 MNHEY, CDR2 SMNVEV (reference sequence). Trimming took 2 bases from V and 6 from J; bases not matched to a gene: 4.

The CDR3 loop is CASSTGTSGMDTQYF. CDR3 bases: TGTGCCAGCTCAACTGGGACTAGCGGGATGGATACGCAGTATTTT. The V and J genes are TRBV18 and TRBJ2-3, with 13 bases that match TRBD2. The CDR3 length is 15 residues. V trimming: 5 bases; J trimming: 6 bases; junction bases outside the gene matches: 5. CDR1 KGHSH and CDR2 LQKENI come from the germline V gene.

The rearrangement links TRBV6-5 to TRBJ2-1; 7 nucleotides align to TRBD2. The CDR3 runs 14 residues. The trim removed 7 bases at V and 5 bases at J, leaving 8 bases unmatched. Germline CDR1 reads MNHEY; CDR2 reads SVGAGI. The CDR3 DNA follows: TGTGCCAGCACTGCGGGGGAATGGAACAATGAGCAGTTCTTC. Translation: CASTAGEWNNEQFF.

The rearrangement uses TRBV19 and TRBJ2-3; 8 nucleotides agree with TRBD2. The CDR3 runs 15 residues. Trimming took 4 bases from V and 3 from J; bases not matched to a gene: 6. Germline CDR1 and CDR2: LNHDA and SQIVND (reference sequence). CDR3 DNA: TGTGCCAGTAGTAGAGCGGGAGTAAGGACAGATACGCAGTATTTT. Amino acid sequence: CASSRAGVRTDTQYF.

This clone was detected once. This chain connects TRBV29-1 to TRBJ2-1; D may be TRBD1 (5 bases). Per the germline V gene, CDR1 is SQVTM and CDR2 is ANQGSEA. Trimming removed 6 bases from V and 7 bases from J, with 16 bases in between. This CDR3 spans 13 amino acids. CDR3 residues: CSVGHLRGNEQFF. CDR3 DNA: TGCAGCGTCGGACACTTAAGGGGTAATGAGCAGTTCTTC.